This T cell receptor (beta chain) is drawn from a study of identical twins listed by TCRdb under 2016. In the study overall: TCR alpha and beta repertoires from monozygotic twins, unrelated adults of various ages and cord blood were deep-sequenced to test whether fetal clonotypes persist. Replicate twin experiments were performed at different times using different library preparation protocols to rule out contamination.

Broader findings and caveats from the paper: Because the same donors could not be followed over many years, the conclusions depended on cross-sectional statistical analysis. Fewer insertions were carried by abundant cord blood beta clonotypes; a weaker similar trend was observed in young adult naive repertoires, while no such trend was observed in memory repertoires. Recombination models systematically underestimated out-of-frame TCR alpha sharing in monozygotic twins but agreed with sharing between unrelated individuals. Excess twin sharing in beta out-of-frame sequences was weaker because fewer shared sequences lowered the signal-to-noise ratio. Compared with coincidental sharing between unrelated individuals, an excess of low generation-probability sequences was observed among out-of-frame TCR alpha sequences shared between twins. Invariant T cells such as MAIT and iNKT could partly confound zero-insertion analyses, though diverse VJ usage argued against this for most clonotypes.

The receptor library was made with 5' RACE. Sequenced using an Illumina HiSeq 2000. Template switching introduced a universal primer binding site; the final cDNA contained a unique molecular identifier, enabling accurate counting of TCR cDNA molecules. Specific primers in the conserved constant-segment region were used to synthesize first-strand cDNA for TCR alpha and beta chains. To control for contamination, every cDNA library was double barcoded, receiving both a SMART-Mk sample barcode and Illumina barcodes. TruSeq adapter sequences, together with Illumina sample barcodes, were added in two successive PCR steps. TCR alpha and beta cDNA libraries were sequenced on the Illumina HiSeq platform with custom primers. The paper's data handling went like this. MiGEC was used to process raw reads and extract unique molecular identifiers, and MiXCR was used to find CDR3 positions. For each individual, recombination models were inferred using an EM algorithm with the repgenHMM and IGoR tools. The tcR package in R was used for shared clonotype analysis, with sharing normalized by the product of cloneset sizes. To study raw recombination without the effects of thymic and clonal selection, out-of-frame nonproductive sequences were analyzed. Through fastp at Q25 and MiXCR, TCRdb rebuilt clones from the public reads, retaining in-frame beta chains. When rows share a CDR3 protein, they turn into one entry using the most common DNA and genes. The V and J calls shown here were made by TCRdb, not taken from the authors' results. The sample table holds 690,000 or so distinct CDR3 sequences, of which 8.6% were seen once. The top ten constitute around 0.98% of the sample.

According to the germline V gene, CDR1 reads MGHRA and CDR2 reads YSYEKL. V and J are truncated by 1 base and 6 bases respectively, leaving an intervening sequence of 6 bases. From the cysteine up to the phenylalanine, the CDR3 has a length of 13 residues. Only the CDR3 DNA stays, 39 bases, in frame from base 1. This clonotype was picked up many times. It lacks a known antigen. Within one base of it there is no much larger clone, and no base qualities were kept. All donors were healthy Caucasians. Three pairs of female monozygotic twins, all aged roughly 18 to 29 years, were included in the twin cohort. RNA for TCR libraries was isolated from peripheral blood mononuclear cells. These same data were also listed under a study on yellow fever vaccine responses in identical twins. The second paper states: According to the authors, the vaccine-induced T cell response in identical twins seemed to be partly convergent and partly specific to each individual. In identical twins, the study followed T cell clones that responded to the vaccine with precision.

Sequencing was done on a sample of PBMCs. The V and J segments used are TRBV4-1 and TRBJ2-2; no D gene is confidently identified. The sequence was obtained from a young woman in good health. The CDR3 protein is CASSQGSAGELFF. The DNA sequence is as follows: TGCGCCAGCAGCCAAGGAAGCGCCGGGGAGCTGTTTTTT.